This passage covers 32 T cell receptor beta chains from one sample sequenced in a study of cytomegalovirus exposure and HLA in healthy donors. Primers included in the PCR were 60 Vbeta and 13 Jbeta primers. The table came from immunoSEQ multiplex PCR; TCRdb's copy has only in-frame clones and leaves some out. The profile covers under 200,000 clones, with roughly 89% appearing a single time and about 0.93% taken by the ten largest. Source material: PBMCs. The receptors were sampled from a woman aged 25 to 45 in good health and CMV-seronegative.

This rearrangement joins TRBV10-2 to TRBJ2-3, with a weak D call TRBD1 (6 bases). Germline-derived CDR1 and CDR2 are WSHSY and SAAADI. The CDR3 has 14 residues. Trimming removed 0 bases at V and 7 bases at J, with 11 bases between. CDR3 coding DNA: TGCGCCAGCAGTGAGTCAGGACAGAGAAATACGCAGTATTTT. Translated, it gives CASSESGQRNTQYF.

V gene TRBV19 combines with J gene TRBJ2-3; TRBD2 matches at 10 bases. The CDR3 runs 17 residues. The V and J ends lost 5 bases and 2 bases, in that order; junction bases with no gene match: 10. Germline values: CDR1 LNHDA, CDR2 SQIVND (reference sequence). CDR3 amino acids: CASSSQGTSAPTDTQYF. CDR3 DNA sequence: TGTGCCAGTAGTTCCCAGGGGACTAGCGCGCCCACAGATACGCAGTATTTT.

This sequence joins TRBV7-9 and TRBJ1-1; 7 bases map to TRBD1. Looked up from germline, CDR1 is SEHNR and CDR2 is FQNEAQ (reference sequence). Trimming removed 5 bases from V and 7 bases from J; junction bases left unmatched: 4. This CDR3 contains 12 residues. As DNA, the CDR3 is TGTGCCAGCAGCCTAGGGGGCAGTGAAGCTTTCTTT. Its translation: CASSLGGSEAFF.

The chain couples TRBV25-1 to TRBJ2-1, with TRBD2 matching 12 bases. The CDR3 loop spans 14 amino acids. J gave up 6 bases and V 6 bases, and 3 bases lay outside the gene matches. Germline-derived CDR1 and CDR2 are MGHDK and SYGVNS. CDR3 nucleotides: TGTGCCAGCAGACCGGGACTAGCGGGCAATGAGCAGTTCTTC. Translated: CASRPGLAGNEQFF.

V is TRBV29-1 and J is TRBJ2-3; a possible D gene is TRBD2 (5 bases). The CDR3 sequence is 13 residues long. V lost 8 bases, J lost 6 bases, and 18 bases lay in between. Per germline, CDR1 SQVTM and CDR2 ANQGSEA. This CDR3 is CSFSGLSVDTQYF. For the CDR3, the DNA is TGCAGCTTCAGCGGCCTGTCGGTTGATACGCAGTATTTT.

The chain links TRBV7-2 to TRBJ2-2, with 7 bases identical to TRBD1. The ends lost 6 bases at V and 4 bases at J; junction bases unmatched: 5. The germline CDR1 and CDR2 sequences are SGHTA and FQGNSA. There are 14 residues in the CDR3. DNA for the CDR3: TGTGCCAGCAGTCTGGGACAGCCCACCGGGGAGCTGTTTTTT. It yields the protein CASSLGQPTGELFF.

V usage is TRBV5-1 and J usage is TRBJ1-4, with 7 nucleotides matching TRBD1. The V and J ends lost 7 bases and 2 bases, in that order; junction bases with no gene match: 8. The CDR3 contains 15 residues. Germline CDR1 is SGHRS and CDR2 is YFSETQ. The DNA for the CDR3 is TGCGCCAGCCGGACAGGTCGGCGGACTAATGAAAAACTGTTTTTT. It is translated as CASRTGRRTNEKLFF.

This clone was found once. This chain connects TRBV7-2 to TRBJ1-5, with no clear D. V dropped 8 bases and J dropped 3 bases, with 14 bases sitting between them. Per germline, CDR1 SGHTA and CDR2 FQGNSA. The CDR3 spans 14 residues. For the CDR3, the DNA is TGTGCCAGCCGTCTCGAGCCCTTCAATCAGCCCCAGCATTTT. This codes for CASRLEPFNQPQHF.

The chain combines TRBV11-3 with TRBJ1-2; D gene ambiguous. Germline V gives CDR1 SGHNT, CDR2 YENEEA. Trimming left V 5 bases short and J 4 bases short, with 17 bases between. There are 15 residues in the CDR3. CDR3 residues: CASSPPQDKSYGYTF. The CDR3 DNA follows: TGTGCCAGCAGCCCTCCCCAAGACAAGAGCTATGGCTACACCTTC.

The chain links TRBV28 to TRBJ1-2; D may be TRBD1 (6 bases). V was shortened by 5 bases and J by 3 bases, with 16 bases between the two germline ends. CDR3 length equals 15 residues. Germline V CDR1 and CDR2: MDHEN, SYDVKM. Written as DNA, the CDR3 is TGTGCCAGCAGTCTACCGACAGGTTTGGACTATGGCTACACCTTC. Translating gives CASSLPTGLDYGYTF.

The genes are TRBV27 and TRBJ1-2, with 7 bases fitting TRBD1. V dropped 3 bases and J dropped 7; count of bases not matched to a gene: 8. The CDR3 is 14 residues long. The germline gives CDR1 MNHEY, CDR2 SMNVEV (reference sequence). The CDR3 region is CASSFLMDRLGYTF. In DNA, the CDR3 is TGTGCCAGCAGTTTCCTAATGGACAGGCTTGGCTACACCTTC.

The genes are TRBV10-3 and TRBJ1-1; D is unresolved. CDR3 size: 14 residues. V dropped 4 bases and J dropped 5 bases, with 14 bases sitting between them. Germline V gene data show CDR1 as ENHRY and CDR2 as SYGVKD. CDR3 in amino acids: CAISGREYGTEAFF. DNA of the CDR3: TGTGCCATCAGTGGCCGGGAGTATGGGACTGAAGCTTTCTTT.

The chain has TRBV19 and TRBJ2-3; TRBD2 matches 12 bases. V trimming: 5 bases; J trimming: 3 bases; junction bases outside the gene matches: 12. CDR1 is LNHDA, CDR2 SQIVND, per germline (reference sequence). CDR3 length: 18 amino acids. The CDR3 sequence: CASSPGTSGLSRTDTQYF. The CDR3 nucleotides are TGTGCCAGTAGTCCCGGGACTAGCGGGTTGAGTCGGACAGATACGCAGTATTTT.

V and J are TRBV10-1 and TRBJ1-2, with 11 bases lining up with TRBD1. The V gene's germline CDR1 is WNHNN and CDR2 SYGVQD (reference sequence). The J segment lost 3 bases and the V segment lost 4 bases, leaving 4 bases of the junction unmatched. The CDR3 runs 15 residues. The CDR3 DNA follows: TGCGCCAGCAGTGGAGGGACAGGGGGGGACTATGGCTACACCTTC. This translates into CASSGGTGGDYGYTF.

This clone was seen only a few times. This CDR3 reads CASQDRGNQPQHF. The CDR3 coding sequence is TGTGCCAGCCAGGACAGGGGCAATCAGCCCCAGCATTTT. This sequence joins TRBV28 and TRBJ1-5, with 8 bases lining up with TRBD1. CDR3 length: 13 residues. Germline V gene data show CDR1 as MDHEN and CDR2 as SYDVKM. With 8 bases clipped from V and 2 bases from J, the junction kept 2 bases outside the gene matches.

The chain couples TRBV29-1 to TRBJ2-3; 8 bases align to TRBD2. The CDR3 runs 16 residues. The V gene end was trimmed by 2 bases and the J gene end by 0 bases; junction bases not matched to a gene: 7. From germline, CDR1 is SQVTM and CDR2 ANQGSEA. The CDR3 is CSVELWREVSTDTQYF. In DNA, the CDR3 is TGCAGCGTTGAATTGTGGCGGGAGGTTAGCACAGATACGCAGTATTTT.

This chain uses TRBV6-5 with TRBJ1-4; unclear D gene. Germline V gene lookup returns CDR1 MNHEY and CDR2 SVGAGI. Trimming stripped 6 bases from V and 0 bases from J, with 8 bases between. The CDR3 totals 14 residues. CDR3 bases: TGTGCCAGCAGCCGCCACTCAACTAATGAAAAACTGTTTTTT. Its protein product is CASSRHSTNEKLFF.

The CDR3 DNA reads TGTGCCAGCTCACAGGGACTAGCGGGGTCCACCGGGGAGCTGTTTTTT. This gives the protein CASSQGLAGSTGELFF. The chain combines TRBV18 with TRBJ2-2; 13 bases match TRBD2. V shed 4 bases, J shed 4 bases, and the junction held 3 bases outside the gene matches. The CDR3 loop spans 16 amino acids. Looked up from germline, CDR1 is KGHSH and CDR2 is LQKENI.

The chain has TRBV15 and TRBJ2-5, with 12 bases matching TRBD1. The CDR3 is 16 amino acids. Germline V CDR1 and CDR2: LNHNV, YYDKDF (reference sequence). The V gene end was trimmed by 1 base and the J gene end by 5 bases; junction bases not matched to a gene: 5. The CDR3 region is CATSRGDRGRRETQYF. The CDR3 DNA reads TGTGCCACCAGCAGAGGGGACAGGGGGCGACGGGAGACCCAGTACTTC.

This rearrangement joins TRBV7-9 to TRBJ1-2, with TRBD1 matching 12 bases. CDR1 and CDR2 (germline): SEHNR, FQNEAQ (reference sequence). The J segment lost 8 bases and the V segment lost 4 bases, leaving 8 bases of the junction unmatched. The CDR3 totals 15 residues. The CDR3 sequence is CASSSMGQGAVGYTF. CDR3 nucleotide sequence: TGTGCCAGCAGCTCAATGGGACAGGGGGCGGTGGGCTACACCTTC.

The sample holds one count of this clone. The rearrangement joins TRBV6-5 to TRBJ2-7, with a weak D call TRBD1 (6 bases). The CDR3 runs to 13 residues. Trimming removed 6 bases from V and 3 bases from J, with 12 bases in between. Germline V lookup: CDR1 MNHEY, CDR2 SVGAGI. The CDR3 DNA is TGTGCCAGCAGGAGGGGGTCGAACTACGAGCAGTACTTC. Its protein product is CASRRGSNYEQYF.

The gene calls are TRBV9 and TRBJ1-1; maybe TRBD1 (5 bases). V was trimmed by 4 bases and J by 3 bases, leaving 16 bases between them. Germline V gene lookup returns CDR1 SGDLS and CDR2 YYNGEE. The CDR3 consists of 15 residues. The DNA for the CDR3 is TGTGCCAGCAGCCCTCGGCAGGGTGGAGACACTGAAGCTTTCTTT. As protein: CASSPRQGGDTEAFF.

The genes are TRBV19 and TRBJ2-1; the match to TRBD2 covers 10 bases. V lost 6 bases to trimming and J lost 2 bases; unmatched junction nucleotides: 4. The CDR3 loop spans 15 amino acids. CDR1 and CDR2 from the germline V gene are LNHDA and SQIVND (reference sequence). CDR3 DNA sequence: TGTGCCAGTAGAATGGGACTAGCGACCTACAATGAGCAGTTCTTC. Its translation: CASRMGLATYNEQFF.

The chain links TRBV5-8 to TRBJ1-2; D not certain. V was cut by 0 bases and J by 2 bases, with 5 bases left in between. Germline loops: CDR1 SGHTS, CDR2 YDEGEE. The CDR3 has 13 residues. As DNA, the CDR3 is TGTGCCAGCAGCTTGGGTCAAAACTATGGCTACACCTTC. As protein: CASSLGQNYGYTF. Drawing the rest from reference TRBV5-8 and TRBJ1-2, the complete variable domain is EAGVTQSPTHLIKTRGQQATLRCSPISGHTSVYWYQQALGLGLQFLLWYDEGEERNRGNFPPRFSGRQFPNYSSELNVNALELEDSALYLCASSLGQNYGYTFGSGTRLTVV.

The J gene is TRBJ2-6, the V gene TRBV7-2; D gene ambiguous. Germline V gene data show CDR1 as SGHTA and CDR2 as FQGNSA. Trimming pared 5 bases from V and 0 bases from J, leaving 8 bases between. The CDR3 totals 15 residues. The CDR3 DNA reads TGTGCCAGCAGCCTTCTCAGCTCTGGGGCCAACGTCCTGACTTTC. As protein: CASSLLSSGANVLTF.

The genes are TRBV9 and TRBJ2-3; the match to TRBD1 covers 9 bases. The CDR3 totals 15 residues. J gave up 2 bases and V 3 bases, and 4 bases lay outside the gene matches. The germline gives CDR1 SGDLS, CDR2 YYNGEE. The CDR3 loop is CASSAGQGNTDTQYF. CDR3 nucleotides: TGTGCCAGCAGCGCGGGACAGGGAAACACAGATACGCAGTATTTT.

CDR3: CASSFGLPNEQFF. The DNA of the CDR3 is TGTGCCAGCAGCTTTGGACTACCCAATGAGCAGTTCTTC. The rearrangement joins TRBV7-2 to TRBJ2-1; the D gene is possibly TRBD2 (6 bases). Germline loops: CDR1 SGHTA, CDR2 FQGNSA. The CDR3 has 13 amino acids. V dropped 3 bases and J dropped 6 bases, with 9 bases sitting between them.

This clone was seen a handful of times. The chain carries TRBV5-1 and TRBJ2-7; D gene ambiguous. The ends were cut back, 0 bases at V and 0 bases at J, with 4 bases in the middle. Germline values: CDR1 SGHRS, CDR2 YFSETQ. The CDR3 contains 13 residues. The CDR3 region has the DNA TGCGCCAGCAGCTTGGACGGCTCCTACGAGCAGTACTTC. Translation: CASSLDGSYEQYF.

This clone was found a few times. The V call is TRBV2, the J call TRBJ1-1; D ambiguous. This CDR3 comprises 12 residues. CDR1 is SNHLY, CDR2 FYNNEI, per germline. V was pared by 5 bases and J by 7 bases, with 11 bases between. The CDR3: CASSRQAFEAFF. CDR3 bases: TGTGCCAGCAGTCGGCAGGCCTTTGAAGCTTTCTTT.

This rearrangement joins TRBV5-4 to TRBJ2-7, with D perhaps TRBD1 (5 bases). The length of the CDR3 is 13 residues. The germline V gene has CDR1 SGHNT and CDR2 YYREEE (reference sequence). Trimming took off 0 bases at V and 10 bases at J, with 14 bases between the two ends. CDR3 sequence reads: CASSLGLDSNQYF. CDR3 in DNA: TGTGCCAGCAGCTTGGGGTTAGACAGTAATCAGTACTTC.

The chain has TRBV27 and TRBJ2-7; possible D gene TRBD2, 6 bases. The germline CDR1 and CDR2 sequences are MNHEY and SMNVEV (reference sequence). V was shortened by 6 bases and J by 4 bases, with 10 bases between the two germline ends. CDR3 length equals 12 residues. The CDR3 DNA reads as TGTGCCAGCAGACAAGGGAGGTACGAGCAGTACTTC. This translates into CASRQGRYEQYF.

CDR3 residues: CASSYQDRAPFYGYTF. DNA of the CDR3: TGTGCCAGCAGTTACCAGGACAGGGCGCCCTTCTATGGCTACACCTTC. The chain uses TRBV6-5 and TRBJ1-2; 8 positions agree with TRBD1. Trimming removed 2 bases from V and 4 bases from J; junction bases left unmatched: 9. CDR3 length: 16 amino acids. Germline-derived CDR1 and CDR2 are MNHEY and SVGAGI.